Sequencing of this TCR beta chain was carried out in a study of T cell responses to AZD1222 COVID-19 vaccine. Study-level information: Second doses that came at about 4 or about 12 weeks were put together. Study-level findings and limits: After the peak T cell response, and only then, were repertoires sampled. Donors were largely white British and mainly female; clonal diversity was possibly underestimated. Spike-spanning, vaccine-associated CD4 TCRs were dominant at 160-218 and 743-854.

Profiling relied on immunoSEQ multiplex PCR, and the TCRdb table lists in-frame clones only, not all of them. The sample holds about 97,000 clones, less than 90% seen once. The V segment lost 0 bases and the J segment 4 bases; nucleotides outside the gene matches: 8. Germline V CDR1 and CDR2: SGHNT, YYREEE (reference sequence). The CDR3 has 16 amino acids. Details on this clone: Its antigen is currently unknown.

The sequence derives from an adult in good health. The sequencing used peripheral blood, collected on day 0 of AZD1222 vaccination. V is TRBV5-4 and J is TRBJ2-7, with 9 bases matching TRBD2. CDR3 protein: CASSLDLASGEYEQYF. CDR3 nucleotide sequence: TGTGCCAGCAGCTTGGATTTGGCTAGCGGGGAATACGAGCAGTACTTC.